A single sample gave rise to the 2 T cell receptor beta chains below, sequenced in a study of T cell responses to AZD1222 COVID-19 vaccine. The repertoire was sequenced with immunoSEQ multiplex PCR; TCRdb's copy has only in-frame clones and lacks some. The sample carries 85,000 to 130,000 clones, less than 95% recorded once. The starting material was peripheral blood, obtained 28 days after the second AZD1222 dose. The source of these receptors is an adult who received the AZD1222 COVID-19 vaccine.

The chain links TRBV20-1 to TRBJ1-1; D is perhaps TRBD1 (6 bases). The CDR3 contains 11 residues. CDR1 and CDR2 (germline): DFQATT, SNEGSKA (reference sequence). Trimming took 4 bases from V and 11 from J, leaving 14 bases between them. The CDR3 here is CSAKGGGRAFF. For the CDR3, the DNA is TGCAGTGCTAAGGGGGGGGGCCGCGCTTTCTTT.

The rearrangement links TRBV9 to TRBJ1-5; D not certain. With 4 bases removed from V and 6 bases from J, the gap between germline ends came to 14 bases. This CDR3 has 14 amino acids. The germline V gene has CDR1 SGDLS and CDR2 YYNGEE. The CDR3: CASSPEGEGQPQHF. CDR3 DNA sequence: TGTGCCAGCAGCCCAGAGGGAGAGGGTCAGCCCCAGCATTTT.